These 19 T cell receptor beta chains came from one sample sequenced in a study of response to subunit inactivated influenza vaccine. TCRdb processed the RT-PCR reads anew with MiXCR; each CDR3 protein has one entry. The repertoire includes about 190,000 distinct CDR3 sequences, 14% of them detected once, and roughly 26% sits in the top ten. The sequenced sample was CD8+ T cells sorted from PBMCs, obtained roughly 5 days after vaccination. These receptors were obtained from a man aged 50 to 59 who received an inactivated influenza vaccine.

This clonotype was detected only a few times. Here the CDR3 DNA reads TGTGCCAGCAGTTTTGTGGGACAGGGCACTGAAGCTTTCTTT. It specifies CASSFVGQGTEAFF. The genes are TRBV28 and TRBJ1-1, with 9 bases matching TRBD1. Germline CDR1 MDHEN, CDR2 SYDVKM. This CDR3 is built from 14 residues. J gave up 4 bases and V 3 bases, and 3 bases lay outside the gene matches.

The CDR3, as DNA: TGTGCCAGCAGTATCCGGGACGGTCAATACGAGCAGTACTTC. Translating gives CASSIRDGQYEQYF. The gene calls are TRBV6-1 and TRBJ2-7; D may correspond to TRBD1 or TRBD2 (5 bases each). Trimming cost V 5 bases and J 4 bases, with 15 bases left between them. The CDR3 has 14 residues. Germline V lookup: CDR1 MNHNS, CDR2 SASEGT.

The V and J genes are TRBV27 and TRBJ1-4; D unresolved. The ends were cut back, 3 bases at V and 4 bases at J, with 9 bases in the middle. The CDR3 is made up of 14 amino acids. Germline CDR1 MNHEY, CDR2 SMNVEV (reference sequence). The CDR3 protein is CASSFLRGNEKLFF. CDR3 nucleotides: TGTGCCAGCAGTTTCTTGCGGGGTAATGAAAAACTGTTTTTT.

The V gene is TRBV21-1, the J gene TRBJ1-1. TRBV21-1 is given as a pseudogene. This CDR3 is 13 amino acids long. Here the CDR3 DNA reads TGTGCCAGCAGCAAGATGGGGTCCACTGAAGCTTTCTTT. Translation gives CASSKMGSTEAFF.

In this sample, this clonotype turned up a few times. The chain combines TRBV12-3 or TRBV12-4 with TRBJ2-7, with 7 nucleotides matching TRBD1. The trim removed 2 bases at V and 1 base at J, leaving 5 bases unmatched. CDR3 size: 15 residues. CDR3 amino acids: CASSLLGGESYEQYF. In DNA form, the CDR3 reads TGTGCCAGCAGTTTACTAGGGGGCGAGTCCTACGAGCAGTACTTC.

The rearrangement joins TRBV30 to TRBJ2-7, with D unresolved. This CDR3 is built from 11 residues. From germline, CDR1 is GTSNPN and CDR2 SVGIG (reference sequence). V lost 0 bases and J lost 2, with 2 bases in between. The CDR3 is CAWSVAYEQYF. DNA of the CDR3: TGTGCCTGGAGTGTCGCCTACGAGCAGTACTTC.

The V and J genes are TRBV2 and TRBJ2-2; 9 nucleotides agree with TRBD1. Germline V gives CDR1 SNHLY, CDR2 FYNNEI. This CDR3 is built from 16 residues. The V segment lost 5 bases and the J segment 7 bases; nucleotides outside the gene matches: 11. The CDR3 coding sequence is TGTGCCAGCAGTTTTGAGGGACAGGGCGGGAACGGGGAGCTGTTTTTT. It codes for CASSFEGQGGNGELFF.

This clonotype was recorded many times. CDR3 DNA: TGTGCCAGCAGTTTAGGGGGTGGGTATGGCTACACCTTC. Encoded protein: CASSLGGGYGYTF. V gene TRBV12-3 or TRBV12-4 combines with J gene TRBJ1-2; no clear D gene. CDR3 length: 13 residues. V gave up 1 base and J gave up 5 bases, with 8 bases separating them.

This clonotype was counted a few times. The V gene is TRBV7-9, the J gene TRBJ2-7; TRBD2 might be the D (5 bases). From germline, CDR1 is SEHNR and CDR2 FQNEAQ (reference sequence). The ends were cut back, 1 base at V and 4 bases at J, with 8 bases in the middle. This CDR3 is 13 amino acids long. The CDR3 spells CASSLVGDYEQYF. The CDR3 DNA reads TGTGCCAGCAGCTTAGTCGGGGATTACGAGCAGTACTTC.

J is TRBJ2-3 and V is TRBV6-5; no reliable D call. Trimming shortened V by 0 bases and J by 3 bases, and 4 bases separated the two germline ends. In germline, CDR1 is MNHEY, CDR2 SVGAGI. CDR3 length equals 13 residues. Here the CDR3 DNA reads TGTGCCAGCAGTTACTCTCTGACAGATACGCAGTATTTT. Translated: CASSYSLTDTQYF.

This clonotype was counted a few times. V usage is TRBV13 and J usage is TRBJ1-6; D remains unclear. Germline V lookup: CDR1 PRHDT, CDR2 FYEKMQ (reference sequence). V was shortened by 5 bases and J by 7 bases, with 9 bases between the two germline ends. There are 13 residues in the CDR3. The CDR3 spells CASSTRPNSPLHF. CDR3 nucleotide sequence: TGTGCCAGCAGCACTCGACCAAATTCACCCCTCCACTTT. The full variable domain, in which reference TRBV13 and TRBJ1-6 provide the parts outside the CDR3, is AAGVIQSPRHLIKEKRETATLKCYPIPRHDTVYWYQQGPGQDPQFLISFYEKMQSDKGSIPDRFSAQQFSDYHSELNMSSLELGDSALYFCASSTRPNSPLHFGNGTRLTVT.

This clonotype has more than one count but fewer than ten. The chain employs TRBV7-6 and TRBJ2-7; D uncertain. CDR3 length: 15 residues. Germline V gene sequence: CDR1 SGHVS, CDR2 FNYEAQ. V was trimmed by 5 bases and J by 0 bases, leaving 14 bases between them. The chain's CDR3 is CASSALGPSSYEQYF. Here the CDR3 DNA reads TGTGCCAGCAGCGCCCTCGGGCCCAGCTCCTACGAGCAGTACTTC.

This clonotype showed up many times. The chain joins TRBV28 to TRBJ1-2; D possibly corresponds to TRBD1 (6 bases). Germline V gives CDR1 MDHEN, CDR2 SYDVKM. With 1 base removed from V and 4 bases from J, the gap between germline ends came to 16 bases. The CDR3 contains 16 residues. This CDR3 is CASSLSEGGGSYGYTF. The CDR3 coding sequence is TGTGCCAGCAGTTTATCCGAGGGGGGAGGGTCCTATGGCTACACCTTC.

This clonotype was observed a few times. The chain recombines TRBV6-1 with TRBJ1-1; D remains unclear. The CDR3 consists of 15 residues. The V gene lost 6 bases and the J gene lost 5 bases, with 19 bases spanning the gap. Germline CDR1 is MNHNS and CDR2 is SASEGT. The CDR3 is CASSPTPLPETEAFF. The CDR3 nucleotides read TGTGCCAGCAGCCCCACTCCGCTCCCGGAAACTGAAGCTTTCTTT.

CDR3 in amino acids: CASSRIPGLEYQETQYF. Here the CDR3 DNA reads TGCGCCAGCAGTCGAATCCCGGGACTAGAGTACCAAGAGACCCAGTACTTC. This rearrangement joins TRBV4-1 to TRBJ2-5; 8 nucleotides line up with TRBD2. V trimming: 6 bases; J trimming: 0 bases; junction bases outside the gene matches: 12. Per germline, CDR1 MGHRA and CDR2 YSYEKL. The CDR3 totals 17 residues.

There are many counts of this clonotype. This chain joins TRBV29-1 and TRBJ2-7, with D possibly matching TRBD1 (6 bases). This CDR3 has 12 amino acids. Trimming shortened V by 6 bases and J by 1 base, and 10 bases separated the two germline ends. CDR1 is SQVTM, CDR2 ANQGSEA, per germline. The CDR3 spells CSVGQQSYEQYF. CDR3 nucleotide sequence: TGCAGCGTAGGACAGCAGTCCTACGAGCAGTACTTC.

The chain couples TRBV12-3 or TRBV12-4 to TRBJ2-7; D is perhaps TRBD2 (5 bases). The ends were cut back, 3 bases at V and 2 bases at J, with 11 bases in the middle. The CDR3 is 14 residues long. The CDR3 DNA reads TGTGCCAGCAGTTTCGGGGTGCCTCCCTACGAGCAGTACTTC. This gives the protein CASSFGVPPYEQYF.

The chain links TRBV18 to TRBJ1-4, with a tentative D call TRBD1 (5 bases). The CDR3 is 14 amino acids. The germline V gene has CDR1 KGHSH and CDR2 LQKENI. The V and J ends lost 2 bases and 8 bases respectively, with 12 bases between them. CDR3 in DNA: TGTGCCAGCTCACCAGAGAGGGGCTCGGAAAAACTGTTTTTT. Its translation is CASSPERGSEKLFF.

This chain joins TRBV11-2 and TRBJ2-1; D gene uncertain. The CDR3 runs 15 residues. V was shortened by 3 bases and J by 1 base, with 10 bases between the two germline ends. CDR1 and CDR2 (germline): SGHAT, FQNNGV. The CDR3 here is CASSFRWGSYNEQFF. In DNA form, the CDR3 reads TGTGCCAGCAGCTTCCGATGGGGATCCTACAATGAGCAGTTCTTC.